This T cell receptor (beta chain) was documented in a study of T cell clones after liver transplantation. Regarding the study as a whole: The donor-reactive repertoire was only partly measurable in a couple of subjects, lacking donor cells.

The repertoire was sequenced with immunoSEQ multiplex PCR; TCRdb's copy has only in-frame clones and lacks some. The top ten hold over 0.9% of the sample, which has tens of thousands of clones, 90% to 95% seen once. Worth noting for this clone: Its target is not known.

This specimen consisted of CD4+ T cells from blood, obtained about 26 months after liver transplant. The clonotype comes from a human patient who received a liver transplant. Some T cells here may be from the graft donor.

CDR3 DNA: TGTGCCTGGAGTGTGGGTAGCGGGAGAGAGACCCAGTACTTC. Its protein product is CAWSVGSGRETQYF. The rearrangement joins TRBV30 to TRBJ2-5; 9 positions match TRBD2. The germline V gene has CDR1 GTSNPN and CDR2 SVGIG (reference sequence). This CDR3 contains 14 residues. V gave up 0 bases and J gave up 4 bases; unmatched junction bases: 3.